A single T cell receptor (beta chain) is shown here with its context. All CD8+ T cell subsets were sorted in triplicate at hundreds of thousands of cells each. Within the CD8+ T cell compartment, naive cells were CD45RO-CCR7+CD27+CD95-. CDR1 and CDR2 from the germline V gene are SQVTM and ANQGSEA. The CDR3 spans 12 residues. The data were obtained in a study of CXCR3-negative and CXCR3-positive naive CD8 T cells. UMI-labeled 5' RACE TRB cDNA libraries were prepared from the cells. TCRdb reprocessed the 5' RACE reads; each CDR3 protein has one entry and no DNA is given. The sample holds 100,000 to 150,000 distinct CDR3 sequences.

This clonotype was obtained from a human donor in good health. Some clones in this sample may be carry-over from other donors' samples. Sequencing used naive CXCR3- CD8+ T cells from blood. Subset indicated: CD45RO-CCR7+CD27+CD95- naive CD8+ T cells lacking CXCR3 (TNR3-). This sequence joins TRBV29-1 and TRBJ2-7; TCRdb reports TRBD1, a call that lacks DNA to check it against. CDR3 protein: CSVGQNSYEQYF.